This T cell receptor (delta chain) was documented in a study of gamma-delta chains in newborns, infants, children. Study in general: Microbial exposure reportedly drives polyclonal innate γδ T cell expansion after birth.

TCRdb reran clone calling via CATT on the reads. The table has roughly 5,100 delta-chain clones, roughly 40% seen once. This CDR3 comprises 16 residues. Trimming removed 3 bases from V and 0 bases from J, with 14 bases in between. Germline CDR1 TSWWSYY, CDR2 QGS. The receptor's source is a child who received the measles vaccine. V usage is TRDV1 and J usage is TRDJ1; D gene unclear. Sequencing input: blood. The CDR3 here is CALGDIYPLDTDKLIF. DNA for the CDR3: TGTGCTCTTGGGGATATATACCCCCTAGACACCGATAAACTCATCTTT.